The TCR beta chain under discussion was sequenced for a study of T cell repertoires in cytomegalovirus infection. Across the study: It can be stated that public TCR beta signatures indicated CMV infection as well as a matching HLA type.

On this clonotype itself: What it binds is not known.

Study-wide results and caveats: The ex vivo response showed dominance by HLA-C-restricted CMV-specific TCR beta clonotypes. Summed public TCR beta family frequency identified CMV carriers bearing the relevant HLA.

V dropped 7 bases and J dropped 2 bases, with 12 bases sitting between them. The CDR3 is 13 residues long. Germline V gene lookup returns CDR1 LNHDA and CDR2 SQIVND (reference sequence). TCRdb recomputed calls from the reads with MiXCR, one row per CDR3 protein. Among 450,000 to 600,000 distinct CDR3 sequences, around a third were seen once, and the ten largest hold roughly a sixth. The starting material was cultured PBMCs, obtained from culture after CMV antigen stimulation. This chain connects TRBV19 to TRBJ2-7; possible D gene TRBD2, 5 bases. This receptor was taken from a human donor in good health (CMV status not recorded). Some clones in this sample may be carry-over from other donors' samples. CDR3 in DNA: TGTGCCAGTAAAATGAGCGGACCCTACGAGCAGTACTTC. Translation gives CASKMSGPYEQYF.